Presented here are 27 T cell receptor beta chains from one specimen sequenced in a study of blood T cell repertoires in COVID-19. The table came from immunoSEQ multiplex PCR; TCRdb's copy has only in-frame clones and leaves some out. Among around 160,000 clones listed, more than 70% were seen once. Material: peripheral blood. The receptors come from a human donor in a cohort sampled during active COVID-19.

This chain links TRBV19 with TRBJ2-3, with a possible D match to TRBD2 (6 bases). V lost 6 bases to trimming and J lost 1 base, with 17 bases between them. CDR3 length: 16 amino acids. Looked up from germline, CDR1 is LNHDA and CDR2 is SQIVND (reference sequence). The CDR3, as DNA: TGTGCCAGTAGATCCTTCCGGGACTCACGCACAGATACGCAGTATTTT. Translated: CASRSFRDSRTDTQYF.

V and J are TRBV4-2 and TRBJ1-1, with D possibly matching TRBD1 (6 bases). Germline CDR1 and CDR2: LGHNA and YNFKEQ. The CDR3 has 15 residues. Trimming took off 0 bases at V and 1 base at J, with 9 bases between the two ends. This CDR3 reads CASSQEGTRNTEAFF. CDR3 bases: TGTGCCAGCAGCCAAGAGGGGACAAGGAACACTGAAGCTTTCTTT.

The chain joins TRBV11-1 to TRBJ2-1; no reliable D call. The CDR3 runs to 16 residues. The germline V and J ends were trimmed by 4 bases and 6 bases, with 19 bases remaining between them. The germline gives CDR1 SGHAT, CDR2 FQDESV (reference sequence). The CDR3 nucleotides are TGTGCCAGCAGCTCCCGGGTCTTCCCTGGCCGCAATGAGCAGTTCTTC. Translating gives CASSSRVFPGRNEQFF.

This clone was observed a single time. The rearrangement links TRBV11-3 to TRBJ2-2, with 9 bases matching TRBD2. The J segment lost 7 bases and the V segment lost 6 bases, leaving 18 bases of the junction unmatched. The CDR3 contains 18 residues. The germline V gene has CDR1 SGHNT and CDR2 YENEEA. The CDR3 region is CASSRGYRLAGKGGELFF. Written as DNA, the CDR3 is TGTGCCAGCAGTAGAGGGTATCGGCTAGCGGGAAAAGGCGGGGAGCTGTTTTTT.

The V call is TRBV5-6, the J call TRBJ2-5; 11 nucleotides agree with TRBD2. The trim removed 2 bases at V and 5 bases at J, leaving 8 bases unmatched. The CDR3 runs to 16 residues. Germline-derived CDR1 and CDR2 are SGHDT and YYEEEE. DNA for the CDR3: TGTGCCAGCAGCTTCGGGACTAGCGGCTCCGGGGAGACCCAGTACTTC. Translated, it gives CASSFGTSGSGETQYF.

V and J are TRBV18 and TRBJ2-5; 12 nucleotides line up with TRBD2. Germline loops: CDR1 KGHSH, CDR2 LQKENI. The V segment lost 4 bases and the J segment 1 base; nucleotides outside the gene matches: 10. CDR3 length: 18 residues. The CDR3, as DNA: TGTGCCAGCTCACTCTTTAGAGGACTAGCGGGGACCCAAGAGACCCAGTACTTC. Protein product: CASSLFRGLAGTQETQYF.

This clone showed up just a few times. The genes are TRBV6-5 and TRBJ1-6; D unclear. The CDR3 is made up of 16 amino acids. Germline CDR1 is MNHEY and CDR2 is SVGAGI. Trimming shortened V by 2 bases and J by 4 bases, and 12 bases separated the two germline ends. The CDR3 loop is CASSYEYSIYNSPLHF. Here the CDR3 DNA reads TGTGCCAGCAGTTACGAGTATTCTATTTATAATTCACCCCTCCACTTT.

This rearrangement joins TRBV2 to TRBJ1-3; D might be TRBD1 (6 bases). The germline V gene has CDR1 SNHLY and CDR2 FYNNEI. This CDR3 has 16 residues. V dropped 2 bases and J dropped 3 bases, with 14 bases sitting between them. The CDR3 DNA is TGTGCCAGCAGTGAACTCCGGGGGGCTTATGGAAACACCATATATTTT. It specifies CASSELRGAYGNTIYF. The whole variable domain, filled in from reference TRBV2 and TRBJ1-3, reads EPEVTQTPSHQVTQMGQEVILRCVPISNHLYFYWYRQILGQKVEFLVSFYNNEISEKSEIFDDQFSVERPDGSNFTLKIRSTKLEDSAMYFCASSELRGAYGNTIYFGEGSWLTVV.

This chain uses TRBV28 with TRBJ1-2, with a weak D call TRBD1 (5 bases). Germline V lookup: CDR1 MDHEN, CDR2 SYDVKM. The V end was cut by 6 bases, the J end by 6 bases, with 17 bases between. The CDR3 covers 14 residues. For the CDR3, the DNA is TGTGCCAGCAGCCAAGAGCCAGGGAGGAATGGCTACACCTTC. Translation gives CASSQEPGRNGYTF.

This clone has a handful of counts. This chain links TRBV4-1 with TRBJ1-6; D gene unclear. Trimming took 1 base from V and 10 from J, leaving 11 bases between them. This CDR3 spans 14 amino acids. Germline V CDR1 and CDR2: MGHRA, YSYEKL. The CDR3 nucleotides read TGCGCCAGCAGCCAAGTGCGGGTGGAGTCACCCCTCCACTTT. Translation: CASSQVRVESPLHF.

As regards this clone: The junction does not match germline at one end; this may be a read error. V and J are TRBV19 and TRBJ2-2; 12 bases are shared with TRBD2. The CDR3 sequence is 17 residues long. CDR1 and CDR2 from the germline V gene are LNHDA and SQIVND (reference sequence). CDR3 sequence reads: CASSSAWTSGNSGELFF. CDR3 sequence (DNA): TGTGCCAGTAGTTCGGCGTGGACTAGCGGGAACTCCGGGGAGCTGTTTTTT.

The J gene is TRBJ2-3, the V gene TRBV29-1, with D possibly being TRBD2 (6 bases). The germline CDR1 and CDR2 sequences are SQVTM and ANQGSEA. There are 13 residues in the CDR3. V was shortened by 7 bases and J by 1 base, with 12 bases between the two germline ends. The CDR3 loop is CSASGLRTDTQYF. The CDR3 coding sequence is TGCAGCGCCTCCGGACTACGCACAGATACGCAGTATTTT.

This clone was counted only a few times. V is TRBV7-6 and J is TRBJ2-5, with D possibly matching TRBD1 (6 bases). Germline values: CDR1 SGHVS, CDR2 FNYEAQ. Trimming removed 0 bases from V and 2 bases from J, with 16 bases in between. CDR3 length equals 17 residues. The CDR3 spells CASSLAIQGTGQETQYF. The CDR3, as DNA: TGTGCCAGCAGCTTAGCCATACAGGGTACGGGGCAAGAGACCCAGTACTTC.

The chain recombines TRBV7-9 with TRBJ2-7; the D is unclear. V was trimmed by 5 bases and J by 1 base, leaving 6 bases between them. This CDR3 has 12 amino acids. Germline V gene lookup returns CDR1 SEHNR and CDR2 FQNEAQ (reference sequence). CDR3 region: CASSPESYEQYF. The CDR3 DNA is TGTGCCAGCAGCCCCGAGTCCTACGAGCAGTACTTC.

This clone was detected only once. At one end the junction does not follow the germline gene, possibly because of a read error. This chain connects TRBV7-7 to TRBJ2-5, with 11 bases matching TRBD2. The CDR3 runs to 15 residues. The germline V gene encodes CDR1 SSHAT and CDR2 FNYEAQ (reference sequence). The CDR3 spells CASSLAGGVWKTQYF. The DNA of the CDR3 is TGTGCTAGCAGCTTAGCGGGAGGGGTTTGGAAGACCCAGTACTTC.

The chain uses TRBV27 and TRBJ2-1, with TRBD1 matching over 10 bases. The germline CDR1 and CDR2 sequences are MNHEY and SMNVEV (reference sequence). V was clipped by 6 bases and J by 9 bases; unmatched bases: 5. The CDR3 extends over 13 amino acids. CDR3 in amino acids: CASRRQGAIEQFF. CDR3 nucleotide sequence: TGTGCCAGCAGGCGACAGGGGGCAATTGAGCAGTTCTTC.

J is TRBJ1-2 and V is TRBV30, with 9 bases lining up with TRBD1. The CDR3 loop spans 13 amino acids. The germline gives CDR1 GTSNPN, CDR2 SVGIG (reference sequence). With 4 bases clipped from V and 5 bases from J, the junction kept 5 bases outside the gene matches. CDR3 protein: CAWTGQGFYGYTF. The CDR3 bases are TGTGCCTGGACCGGACAGGGGTTTTATGGCTACACCTTC.

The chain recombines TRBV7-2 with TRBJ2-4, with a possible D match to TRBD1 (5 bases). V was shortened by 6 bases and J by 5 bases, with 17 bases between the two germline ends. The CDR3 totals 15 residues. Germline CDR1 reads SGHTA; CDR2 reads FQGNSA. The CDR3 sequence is CASRRSQGVENIQYF. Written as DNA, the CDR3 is TGTGCCAGCAGACGATCCCAGGGCGTGGAAAACATTCAGTACTTC.

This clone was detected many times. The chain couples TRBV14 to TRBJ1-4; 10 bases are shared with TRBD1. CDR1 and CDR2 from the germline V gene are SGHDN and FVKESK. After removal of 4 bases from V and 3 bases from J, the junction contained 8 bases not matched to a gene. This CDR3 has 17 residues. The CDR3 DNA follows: TGTGCCAGCAGCCCGTTCGGGACAGGGGACGCTAATGAAAAACTGTTTTTT. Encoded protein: CASSPFGTGDANEKLFF.

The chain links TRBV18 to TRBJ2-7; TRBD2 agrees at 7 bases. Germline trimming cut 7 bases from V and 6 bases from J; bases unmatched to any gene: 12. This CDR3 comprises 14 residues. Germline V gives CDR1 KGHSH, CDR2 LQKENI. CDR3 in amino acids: CASLPAAGAGEQYF. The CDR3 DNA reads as TGTGCCAGCTTGCCCGCGGCGGGAGCGGGCGAGCAGTACTTC.

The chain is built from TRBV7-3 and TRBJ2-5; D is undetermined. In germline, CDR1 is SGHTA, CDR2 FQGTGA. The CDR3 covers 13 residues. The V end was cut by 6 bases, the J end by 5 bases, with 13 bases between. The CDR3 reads CASRKAAGETQYF. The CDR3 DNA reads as TGTGCCAGCAGAAAGGCTGCCGGGGAGACCCAGTACTTC.

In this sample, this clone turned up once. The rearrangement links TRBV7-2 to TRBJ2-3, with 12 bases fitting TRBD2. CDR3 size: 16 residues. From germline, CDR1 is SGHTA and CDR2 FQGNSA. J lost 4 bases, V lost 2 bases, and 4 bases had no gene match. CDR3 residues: CASSLRLAGAPDTQYF. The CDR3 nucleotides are TGTGCCAGCAGCTTAAGACTAGCGGGAGCTCCAGATACGCAGTATTTT.

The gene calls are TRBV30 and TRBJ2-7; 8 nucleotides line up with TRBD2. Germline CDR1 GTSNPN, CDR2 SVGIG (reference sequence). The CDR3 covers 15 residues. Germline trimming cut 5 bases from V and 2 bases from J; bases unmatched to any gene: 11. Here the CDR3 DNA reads TGTGCCTGGCTACGGGGGGGCGGGAGAACCTACGAGCAGTACTTC. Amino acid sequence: CAWLRGGGRTYEQYF.

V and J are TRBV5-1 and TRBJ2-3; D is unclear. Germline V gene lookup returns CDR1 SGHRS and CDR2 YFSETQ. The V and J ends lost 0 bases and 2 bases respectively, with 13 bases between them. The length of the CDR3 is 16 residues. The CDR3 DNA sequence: TGCGCCAGCAGCTTGGACGTAGCAGACCACACAGATACGCAGTATTTT. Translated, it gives CASSLDVADHTDTQYF.

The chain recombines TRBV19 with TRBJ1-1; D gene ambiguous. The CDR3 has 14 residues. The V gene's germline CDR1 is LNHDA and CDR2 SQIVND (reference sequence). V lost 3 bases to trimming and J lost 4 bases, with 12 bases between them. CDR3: CASSIGLAGTEAFF. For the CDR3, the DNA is TGTGCCAGTAGTATCGGACTGGCGGGCACTGAAGCTTTCTTT.

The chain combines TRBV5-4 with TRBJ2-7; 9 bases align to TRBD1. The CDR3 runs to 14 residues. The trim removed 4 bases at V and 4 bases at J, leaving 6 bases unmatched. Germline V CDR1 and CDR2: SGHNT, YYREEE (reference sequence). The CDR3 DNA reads TGTGCCAGCAGCCCCGGGACAGGGTCATACGAGCAGTACTTC. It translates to CASSPGTGSYEQYF.

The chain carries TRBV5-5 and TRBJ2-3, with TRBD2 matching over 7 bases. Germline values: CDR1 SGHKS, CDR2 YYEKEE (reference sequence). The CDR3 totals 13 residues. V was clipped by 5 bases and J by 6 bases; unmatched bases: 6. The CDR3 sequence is CASSREVGDTQYF. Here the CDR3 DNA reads TGTGCCAGCAGTCGGGAGGTGGGTGATACGCAGTATTTT.